Shown below are 5 T cell receptor beta chains from a single sample sequenced in a study of early stage breast cancer tumors. Only in-frame clones appear in the TCRdb table, and some are missing; sequencing was by immunoSEQ multiplex PCR. The sample has tens of thousands of clones; 65% to 85% are singletons. The sequenced sample was blood. These receptors were obtained from a person in their sixties with breast cancer.

This chain connects TRBV6-1 to TRBJ1-2; 7 bases align to TRBD1. V shed 6 bases, J shed 3 bases, and the junction held 4 bases outside the gene matches. CDR3 length: 13 residues. CDR1 is MNHNS and CDR2 is SASEGT in the germline V gene. Here the CDR3 DNA reads TGTGCCAGCAGCCTGGGACAGTACTATGGCTACACCTTC. Translated: CASSLGQYYGYTF.

The V gene is TRBV7-2, the J gene TRBJ2-2, with D maybe TRBD2 (5 bases). This CDR3 contains 15 residues. Trimming shortened V by 3 bases and J by 3 bases, and 11 bases separated the two germline ends. The germline CDR1 and CDR2 sequences are SGHTA and FQGNSA. The chain's CDR3 is CASSLSVGDTGELFF. The CDR3 region has the DNA TGTGCCAGCAGCTTGAGCGTCGGGGACACCGGGGAGCTGTTTTTT.

This chain links TRBV6-1 with TRBJ2-3; D not certain. CDR1 is MNHNS and CDR2 is SASEGT in the germline V gene. V lost 5 bases, J lost 0 bases, and 6 bases lay in between. CDR3 length equals 13 residues. CDR3 amino acids: CASSQLSTDTQYF. In DNA form, the CDR3 reads TGTGCCAGCAGTCAGCTTAGCACAGATACGCAGTATTTT.

The chain is built from TRBV5-4 and TRBJ2-2; D not certain. Germline CDR1 SGHNT, CDR2 YYREEE (reference sequence). CDR3 size: 12 residues. V shed 0 bases and J shed 8 bases, with 5 bases lying between them. The CDR3 sequence is CASSLVFGELFF. CDR3 nucleotide sequence: TGTGCCAGCAGCTTGGTCTTTGGGGAGCTGTTTTTT.

The count of this clone is one. The V and J genes are TRBV5-6 and TRBJ1-3; no definite D call. V lost 1 base, J lost 4 bases, and 9 bases lay in between. The CDR3 sequence is 14 residues long. The germline V gene encodes CDR1 SGHDT and CDR2 YYEEEE. The CDR3 loop is CASSLPSGGNTIYF. The CDR3 DNA sequence: TGTGCCAGCAGCTTGCCGTCGGGGGGAAACACCATATATTTT.